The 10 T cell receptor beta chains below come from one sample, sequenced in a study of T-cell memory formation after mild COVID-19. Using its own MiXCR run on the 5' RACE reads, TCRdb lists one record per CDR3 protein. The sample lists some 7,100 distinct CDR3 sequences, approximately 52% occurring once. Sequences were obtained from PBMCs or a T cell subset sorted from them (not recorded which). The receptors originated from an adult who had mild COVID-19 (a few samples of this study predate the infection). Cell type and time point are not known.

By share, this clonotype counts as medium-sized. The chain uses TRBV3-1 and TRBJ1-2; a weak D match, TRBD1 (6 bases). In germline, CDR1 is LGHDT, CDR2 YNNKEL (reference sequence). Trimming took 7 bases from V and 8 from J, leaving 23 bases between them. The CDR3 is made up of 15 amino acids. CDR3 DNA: TGTGCCAGCACCCAGGGGCCGGGCCCGCATTTCGGCTACACCTTC. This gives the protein CASTQGPGPHFGYTF.

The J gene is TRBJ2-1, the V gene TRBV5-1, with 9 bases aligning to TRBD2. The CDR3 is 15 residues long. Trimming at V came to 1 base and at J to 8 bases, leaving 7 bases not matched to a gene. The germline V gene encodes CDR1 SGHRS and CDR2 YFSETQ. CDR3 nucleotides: TGCGCCAGCAGCTTGCCGACTAGCGGCCCTGATGAGCAGTTCTTC. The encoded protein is CASSLPTSGPDEQFF.

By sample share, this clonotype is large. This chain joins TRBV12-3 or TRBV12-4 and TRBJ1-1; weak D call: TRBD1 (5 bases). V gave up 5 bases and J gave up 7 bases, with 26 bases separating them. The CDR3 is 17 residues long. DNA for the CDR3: TGTGCCAGCAGTCTGGCATGGAGAGACCTGGGGGATGGTGAAGCTTTCTTT. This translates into CASSLAWRDLGDGEAFF.

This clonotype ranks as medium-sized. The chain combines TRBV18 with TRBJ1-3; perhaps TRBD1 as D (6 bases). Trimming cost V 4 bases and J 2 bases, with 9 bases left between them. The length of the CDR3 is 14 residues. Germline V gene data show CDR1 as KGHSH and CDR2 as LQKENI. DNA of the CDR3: TGTGCCAGCTCACAAGGACAGACTGGAAACACCATATATTTT. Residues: CASSQGQTGNTIYF.

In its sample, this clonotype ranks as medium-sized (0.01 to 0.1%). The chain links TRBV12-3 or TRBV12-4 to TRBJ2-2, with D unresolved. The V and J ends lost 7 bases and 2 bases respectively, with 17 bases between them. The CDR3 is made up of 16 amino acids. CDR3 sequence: CASTHLRNINTGELFF. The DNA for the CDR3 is TGTGCCAGCACACACCTTCGGAACATCAACACCGGGGAGCTGTTTTTT.

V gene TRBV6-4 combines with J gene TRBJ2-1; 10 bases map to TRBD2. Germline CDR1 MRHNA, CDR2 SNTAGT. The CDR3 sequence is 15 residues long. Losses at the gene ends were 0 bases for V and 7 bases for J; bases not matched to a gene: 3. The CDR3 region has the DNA TGTGCCAGCAGTGACTCGAGCGGGGGGGCAAATGAGCAGTTCTTC. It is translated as CASSDSSGGANEQFF.

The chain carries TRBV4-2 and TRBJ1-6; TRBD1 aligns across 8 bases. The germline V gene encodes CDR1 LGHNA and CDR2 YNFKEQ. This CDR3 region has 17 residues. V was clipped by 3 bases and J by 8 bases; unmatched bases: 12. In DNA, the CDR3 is TGTGCCAGCAGCCAGGTACGGGTTGGGACAGGCTATTCACCCCTCCACTTT. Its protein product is CASSQVRVGTGYSPLHF.

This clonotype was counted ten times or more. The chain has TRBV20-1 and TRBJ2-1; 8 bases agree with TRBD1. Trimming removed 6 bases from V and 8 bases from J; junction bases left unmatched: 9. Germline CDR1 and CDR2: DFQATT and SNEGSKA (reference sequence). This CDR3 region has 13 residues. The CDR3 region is CSAPGQGRDEQFF. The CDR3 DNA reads TGCAGTGCCCCTGGACAGGGAAGGGATGAGCAGTTCTTC.

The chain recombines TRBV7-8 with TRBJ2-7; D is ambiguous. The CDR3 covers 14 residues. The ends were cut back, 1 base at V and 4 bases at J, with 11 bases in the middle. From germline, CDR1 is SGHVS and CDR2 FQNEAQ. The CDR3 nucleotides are TGTGCCAGCAGCTTAGGGCGGCACCCTTACGAGCAGTACTTC. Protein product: CASSLGRHPYEQYF. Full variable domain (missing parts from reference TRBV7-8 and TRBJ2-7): GAGVSQSPRYKVAKRGQDVALRCDPISGHVSLFWYQQALGQGPEFLTYFQNEAQLDKSGLPSDRFFAERPEGSVSTLKIQRTQQEDSAVYLCASSLGRHPYEQYFGPGTRLTVT.

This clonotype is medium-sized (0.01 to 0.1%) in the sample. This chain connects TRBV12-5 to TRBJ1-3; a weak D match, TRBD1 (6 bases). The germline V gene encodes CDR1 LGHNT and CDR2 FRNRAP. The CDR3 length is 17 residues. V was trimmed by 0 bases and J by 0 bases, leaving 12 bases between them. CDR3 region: CASGLVGHLLSGNTIYF. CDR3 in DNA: TGTGCTAGTGGTTTGGTGGGACACCTTCTCTCTGGAAACACCATATATTTT. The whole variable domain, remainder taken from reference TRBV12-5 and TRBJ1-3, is DARVTQTPRHKVTEMGQEVTMRCQPILGHNTVFWYRQTMMQGLELLAYFRNRAPLDDSGMPKDRFSAEMPDATLATLKIQPSEPRDSAVYFCASGLVGHLLSGNTIYFGEGSWLTVV.